The clone carrying this T cell receptor (beta chain) was found once. Original handling: Researchers report that nucleated cell counts were estimated from reference gene primer amplification. The table came from immunoSEQ multiplex PCR; TCRdb's copy has only in-frame clones and leaves some out. V and J calls and clone size are those listed in that table; D and trimming were worked out from the DNA. In the table there are 55,000 to 80,000 clones, around nine tenths of which are singletons. Trimming at V came to 8 bases and at J to 4 bases, leaving 8 bases not matched to a gene. Germline values: CDR1 LNHNV, CDR2 YYDKDF (reference sequence). This CDR3 comprises 15 residues. The data stem from a study of blood T cell repertoires in COVID-19. Overall study: Spain, Italy and the United States supplied samples that represented acute and convalescent COVID-19. Sources were T cells, B-cell-depleted T cells, or PBMCs; the material itself was cDNA or gDNA.

The V and J genes are TRBV15 and TRBJ1-5; 10 bases are shared with TRBD1. The sequenced material came from peripheral blood. This TCR derives from a woman aged 60-75 years with acute or convalescent COVID-19. The CDR3 DNA sequence: TGTGCCACCTCGCCCGGACAGGGGGTAAATCAGCCCCAGCATTTT. Its translation: CATSPGQGVNQPQHF. Based on the CDR3 plus reference TRBV15 and TRBJ1-5, the full variable domain is DAMVIQNPRYQVTQFGKPVTLSCSQTLNHNVMYWYQQKSSQAPKLLFHYYDKDFNNEADTPDNFQSRRPNTSFCFLDIRSPGLGDTAMYLCATSPGQGVNQPQHFGDGTRLSIL.